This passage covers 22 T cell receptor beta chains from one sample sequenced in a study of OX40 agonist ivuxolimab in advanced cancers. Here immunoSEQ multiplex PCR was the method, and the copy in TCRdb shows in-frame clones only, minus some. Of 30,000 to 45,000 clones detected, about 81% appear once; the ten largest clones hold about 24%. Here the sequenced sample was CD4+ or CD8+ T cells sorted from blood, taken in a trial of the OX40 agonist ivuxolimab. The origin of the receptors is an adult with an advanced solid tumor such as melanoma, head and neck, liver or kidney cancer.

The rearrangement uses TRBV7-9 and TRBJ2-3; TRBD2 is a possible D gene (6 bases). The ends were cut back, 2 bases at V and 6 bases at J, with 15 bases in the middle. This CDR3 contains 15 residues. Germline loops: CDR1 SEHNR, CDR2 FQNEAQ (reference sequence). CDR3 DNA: TGTGCCAGCAGCTTAAGCCCGACTAGGGTCGATACGCAGTATTTT. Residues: CASSLSPTRVDTQYF.

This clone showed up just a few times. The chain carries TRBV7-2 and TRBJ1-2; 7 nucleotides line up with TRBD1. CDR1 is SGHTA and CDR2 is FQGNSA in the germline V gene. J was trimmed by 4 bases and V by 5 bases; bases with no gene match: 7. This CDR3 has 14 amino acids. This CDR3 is CASSAGQALYGYTF. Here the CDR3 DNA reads TGTGCCAGCAGCGCCGGACAGGCACTCTATGGCTACACCTTC.

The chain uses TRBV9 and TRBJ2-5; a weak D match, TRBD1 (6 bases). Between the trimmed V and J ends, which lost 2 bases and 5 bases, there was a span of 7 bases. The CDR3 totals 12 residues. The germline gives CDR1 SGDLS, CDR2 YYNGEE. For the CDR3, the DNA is TGTGCCAGCAGCGTCCAGGGGGAGACCCAGTACTTC. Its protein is CASSVQGETQYF.

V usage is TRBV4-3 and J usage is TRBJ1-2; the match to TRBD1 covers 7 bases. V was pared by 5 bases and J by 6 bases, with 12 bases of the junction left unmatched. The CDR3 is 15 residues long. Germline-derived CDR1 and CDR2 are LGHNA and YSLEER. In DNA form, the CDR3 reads TGCGCCAGCAGCTCGGACCCGGGGACAGCGGATGGCTACACCTTC. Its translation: CASSSDPGTADGYTF.

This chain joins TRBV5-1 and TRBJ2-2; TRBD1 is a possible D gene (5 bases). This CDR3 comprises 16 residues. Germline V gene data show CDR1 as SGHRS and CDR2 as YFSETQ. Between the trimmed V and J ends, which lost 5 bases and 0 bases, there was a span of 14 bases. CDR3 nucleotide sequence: TGCGCCAGCAGGAAATGGACAAACGCGAACACCGGGGAGCTGTTTTTT. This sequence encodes CASRKWTNANTGELFF.

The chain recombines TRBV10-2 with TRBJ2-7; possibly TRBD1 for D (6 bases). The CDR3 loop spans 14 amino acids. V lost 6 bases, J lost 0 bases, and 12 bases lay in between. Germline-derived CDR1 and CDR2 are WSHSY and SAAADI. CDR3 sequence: CASRPGTNSYEQYF. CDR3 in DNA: TGCGCCAGCAGACCCGGGACAAACTCCTACGAGCAGTACTTC.

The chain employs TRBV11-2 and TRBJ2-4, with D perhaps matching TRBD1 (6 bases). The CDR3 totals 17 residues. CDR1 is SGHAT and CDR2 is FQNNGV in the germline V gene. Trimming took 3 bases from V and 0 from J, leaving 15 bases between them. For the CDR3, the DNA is TGTGCCAGCAGCTTGGACAGAAGGGCAGTAGCCAAAAACATTCAGTACTTC. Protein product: CASSLDRRAVAKNIQYF.

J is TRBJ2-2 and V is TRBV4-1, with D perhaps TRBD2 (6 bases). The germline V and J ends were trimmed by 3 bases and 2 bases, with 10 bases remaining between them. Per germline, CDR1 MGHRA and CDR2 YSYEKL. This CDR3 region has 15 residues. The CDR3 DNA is TGCGCCAGCAGCCATGCGGGGAGTAACACCGGGGAGCTGTTTTTT. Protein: CASSHAGSNTGELFF.

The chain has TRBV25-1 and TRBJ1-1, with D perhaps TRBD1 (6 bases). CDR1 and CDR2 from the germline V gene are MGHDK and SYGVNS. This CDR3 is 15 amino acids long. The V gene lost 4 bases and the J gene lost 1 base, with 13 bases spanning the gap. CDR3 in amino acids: CASSVMTGTNTEAFF. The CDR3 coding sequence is TGTGCCAGCAGTGTTATGACAGGAACGAACACTGAAGCTTTCTTT.

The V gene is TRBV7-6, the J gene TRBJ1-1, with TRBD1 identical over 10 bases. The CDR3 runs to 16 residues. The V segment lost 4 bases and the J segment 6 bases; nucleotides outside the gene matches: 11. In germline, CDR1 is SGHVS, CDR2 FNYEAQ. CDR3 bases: TGTGCCAGCAGCTCTAGACAGGGGGCGTCTAACTCTGAAGCTTTCTTT. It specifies CASSSRQGASNSEAFF.

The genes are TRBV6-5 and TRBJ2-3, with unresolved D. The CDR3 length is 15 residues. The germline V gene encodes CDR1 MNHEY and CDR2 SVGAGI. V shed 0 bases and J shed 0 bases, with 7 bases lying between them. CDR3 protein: CASSYSATSTDTQYF. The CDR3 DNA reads TGTGCCAGCAGTTACTCTGCCACTAGCACAGATACGCAGTATTTT.

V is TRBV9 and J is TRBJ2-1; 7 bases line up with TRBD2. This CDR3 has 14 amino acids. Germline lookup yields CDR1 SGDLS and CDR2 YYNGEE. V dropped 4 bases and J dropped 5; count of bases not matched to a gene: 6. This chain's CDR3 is CASSLREFNNEQFF. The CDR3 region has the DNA TGTGCCAGCAGCTTGCGGGAGTTCAACAATGAGCAGTTCTTC.

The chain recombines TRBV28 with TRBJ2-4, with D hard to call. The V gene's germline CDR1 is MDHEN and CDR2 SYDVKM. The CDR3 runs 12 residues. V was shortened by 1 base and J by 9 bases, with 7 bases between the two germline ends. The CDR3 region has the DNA TGTGCCAGCAGTTTATTGGGTAGCATTCAGTACTTC. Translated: CASSLLGSIQYF.

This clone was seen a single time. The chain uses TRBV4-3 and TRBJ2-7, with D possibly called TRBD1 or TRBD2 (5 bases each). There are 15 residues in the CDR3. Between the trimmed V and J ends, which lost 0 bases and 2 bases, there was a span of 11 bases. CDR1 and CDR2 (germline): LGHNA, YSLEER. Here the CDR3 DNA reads TGCGCCAGCAGCCAAGAGGGACGGAGCCCCTACGAGCAGTACTTC. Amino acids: CASSQEGRSPYEQYF.

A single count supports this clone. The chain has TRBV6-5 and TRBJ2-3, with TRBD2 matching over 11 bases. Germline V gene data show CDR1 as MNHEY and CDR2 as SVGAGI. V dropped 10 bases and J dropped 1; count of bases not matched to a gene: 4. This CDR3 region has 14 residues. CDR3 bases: TGTGCCACCCTGGGACTAGCGGGCACAGATACGCAGTATTTT. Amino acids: CATLGLAGTDTQYF.

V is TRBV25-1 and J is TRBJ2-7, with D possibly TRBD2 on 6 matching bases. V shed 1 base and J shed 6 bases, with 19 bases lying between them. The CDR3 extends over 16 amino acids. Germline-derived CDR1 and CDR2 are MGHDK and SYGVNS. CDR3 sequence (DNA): TGTGCCAGCAGTGAATCCCTAGGGCAGGGAGGAACCGAGCAGTACTTC. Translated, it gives CASSESLGQGGTEQYF.

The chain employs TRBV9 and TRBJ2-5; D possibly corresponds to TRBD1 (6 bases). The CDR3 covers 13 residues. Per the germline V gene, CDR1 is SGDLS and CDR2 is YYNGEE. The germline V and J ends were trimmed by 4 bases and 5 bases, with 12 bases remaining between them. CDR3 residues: CASSTGQTETQYF. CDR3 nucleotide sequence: TGTGCCAGCAGCACCGGACAGACGGAGACCCAGTACTTC.

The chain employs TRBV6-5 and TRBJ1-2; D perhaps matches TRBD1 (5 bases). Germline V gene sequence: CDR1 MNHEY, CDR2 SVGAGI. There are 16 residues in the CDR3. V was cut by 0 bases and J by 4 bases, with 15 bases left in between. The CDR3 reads CASSYSPGRGSYGYTF. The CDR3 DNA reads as TGTGCCAGCAGTTACTCTCCCGGGCGGGGGAGCTATGGCTACACCTTC.

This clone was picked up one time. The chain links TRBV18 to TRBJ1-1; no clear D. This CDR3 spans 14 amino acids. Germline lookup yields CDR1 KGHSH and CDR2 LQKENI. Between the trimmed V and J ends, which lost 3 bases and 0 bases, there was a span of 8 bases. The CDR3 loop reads CASSPAPMNTEAFF. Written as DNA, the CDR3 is TGTGCCAGCTCACCCGCCCCCATGAACACTGAAGCTTTCTTT.

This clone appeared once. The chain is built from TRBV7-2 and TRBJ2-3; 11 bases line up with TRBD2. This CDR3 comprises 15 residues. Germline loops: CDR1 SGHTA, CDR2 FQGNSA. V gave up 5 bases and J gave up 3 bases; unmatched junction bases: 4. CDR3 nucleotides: TGTGCCAGCAGCCCCGCTAGCGGGGGGACAGATACGCAGTATTTT. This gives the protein CASSPASGGTDTQYF.

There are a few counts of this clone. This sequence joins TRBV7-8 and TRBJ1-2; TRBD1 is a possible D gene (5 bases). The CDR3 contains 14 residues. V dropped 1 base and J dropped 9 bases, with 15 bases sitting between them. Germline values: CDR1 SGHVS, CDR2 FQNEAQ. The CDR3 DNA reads TGTGCCAGCAGCTTAGACAGGAGTGTTGTTCGCTACACCTTC. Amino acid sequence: CASSLDRSVVRYTF.

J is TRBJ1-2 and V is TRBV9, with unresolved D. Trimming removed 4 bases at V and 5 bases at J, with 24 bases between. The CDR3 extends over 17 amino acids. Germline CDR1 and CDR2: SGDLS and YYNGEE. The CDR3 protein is CASSPGRILSGDYGYTF. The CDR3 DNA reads TGTGCCAGCAGCCCAGGACGGATCCTTTCAGGCGATTATGGCTACACCTTC.